This TCR beta chain was identified in a study of blood T cells in healthy people across ages. The study's findings and limits: A roughly linear age-dependent decrease characterized TCR beta diversity per million T cells. The CMV status of each donor remained undetermined, and this could have confounded shifts in expanded clonotypes.

Concerning this clonotype: Its matching antigen is unknown. A much larger clone differs from this one at a single base, so this may be a read error.

Per sample, no less than 5.5 micrograms of total RNA were extracted. This CDR3 is 16 amino acids long. Trimming cost V 5 bases and J 3 bases; bases outside gene matches: 9. Germline assignment: CDR1 SGHTA and CDR2 FQGNSA. It was with a sample-barcoded 5' primer and a J-beta primer mix that a second PCR of about 6 to 12 cycles was run. TCRdb ran MiXCR on the 5' RACE reads and lists one entry per CDR3 protein. Found here are roughly 800,000 distinct CDR3 sequences, roughly 34% of them singletons; the top ten hold 10% to 15%. J is TRBJ2-1 and V is TRBV7-2; 8 bases line up with TRBD2. The clonotype was recovered from a young man in good health. Material for sequencing was blood. As DNA, the CDR3 is TGTGCCAGCAGCCCGGGGGGGGTCCTTGTCTACAATGAGCAGTTCTTC. It specifies CASSPGGVLVYNEQFF.